Listed here are 5 T cell receptor beta chains from one sample, sequenced in a study of PD-1 blockade in classical Hodgkin lymphoma. Each of the patients experienced relapse following autologous stem cell transplantation, and their brentuximab vedotin exposure differed. The data were produced by immunoSEQ multiplex PCR, yet TCRdb's version contains in-frame clones alone and is incomplete. The sample consists of over 45,000 clones, approximately 70% of them appearing once. Sequenced here: peripheral blood mononuclear cells (PBMCs), sampled before the second cycle of nivolumab. All receptors come from a human donor with classical Hodgkin lymphoma.

The chain links TRBV7-6 to TRBJ2-1; a weak D match, TRBD2 (6 bases). The CDR3 length is 15 residues. V was pared by 1 base and J by 9 bases, with 16 bases between. CDR1 and CDR2 from the germline V gene are SGHVS and FNYEAQ. In DNA, the CDR3 is TGTGCCAGCAGCTTAGGGCTAGCGCAGTCCAGTGAGCAGTTCTTC. Its protein is CASSLGLAQSSEQFF.

CDR3 sequence reads: CATSRKTSGRIGANVLTF. CDR3 sequence (DNA): TGTGCCACCAGCAGAAAGACTAGCGGGAGAATTGGGGCCAACGTCCTGACTTTC. The rearrangement links TRBV15 to TRBJ2-6, with 12 bases aligning to TRBD2. Germline CDR1 LNHNV, CDR2 YYDKDF (reference sequence). The CDR3 runs 18 residues. The junction had 5 bases not matched to a gene; V was cut back by 2 bases and J by 3 bases.

The chain employs TRBV27 and TRBJ2-3, with 10 nucleotides matching TRBD2. CDR3 size: 18 residues. With 2 bases clipped from V and 0 bases from J, the junction kept 8 bases outside the gene matches. Germline values: CDR1 MNHEY, CDR2 SMNVEV (reference sequence). CDR3 nucleotide sequence: TGTGCCAGCAGTTTAAGGCCTAGCGGGAGTGGTAGCACAGATACGCAGTATTTT. Encoded protein: CASSLRPSGSGSTDTQYF.

This clone has more than one count but fewer than ten. The identical CDR3 is also encoded by other nucleotide sequences in the sample. The chain uses TRBV19 and TRBJ2-7; maybe TRBD2 (6 bases). Trimming removed 2 bases from V and 5 bases from J, with 7 bases in between. The CDR3 sequence is 12 residues long. CDR1 is LNHDA and CDR2 is SQIVND in the germline V gene (reference sequence). DNA for the CDR3: TGTGCCAGTAGTATACGGGGGAACGAGCAGTACTTC. This codes for CASSIRGNEQYF.

The chain uses TRBV27 and TRBJ2-6; tentative D call: TRBD2 (5 bases). The CDR3 is 14 residues long. Germline values: CDR1 MNHEY, CDR2 SMNVEV (reference sequence). Trimming removed 4 bases from V and 1 base from J, with 5 bases in between. The CDR3: CASSWTSGANVLTF. The CDR3 DNA reads as TGTGCCAGCAGTTGGACTTCTGGGGCCAACGTCCTGACTTTC.